This T cell receptor beta chain was identified in a study of cytomegalovirus exposure and HLA in healthy donors. The overall study: Prior work identified 120 million or so unique TCR beta sequences in some 180 million T cells.

At the time of sampling, donors were nominally healthy, though unrecorded immune exposures were likely. PCR amplification relied on 60 Vbeta primers (plus 13 Jbeta primers). TCRdb's table, derived via immunoSEQ multiplex PCR, lists solely in-frame clones and lacks some. Of 100,000 to 150,000 clones listed, around three quarters were seen once; the top ten hold roughly 13%. The germline gives CDR1 SGHRS, CDR2 YFSETQ. V shed 4 bases, J shed 1 base, and the junction held 8 bases outside the gene matches. This CDR3 is 16 amino acids long. This clone was picked up a small number of times. The sample was PBMCs. The source is a woman aged 40 to 50 in good health and CMV-seropositive. The chain recombines TRBV5-1 with TRBJ1-1; 9 bases match TRBD1. CDR3 DNA sequence: TGCGCCAGCAGCCATACCGGGACAGGGAGGAACACTGAAGCTTTCTTT. Residues: CASSHTGTGRNTEAFF.